The next 10 T cell receptor beta chains were all read from a single sample in a study of immune characterization of retroperitoneal liposarcoma. TCRdb passed the PCR reads through MiXCR, listing each CDR3 protein once. The sample contains about 10,000 distinct CDR3 sequences, roughly 26% of which appear only once. Sequencing was performed on blood. The receptors here all came from a male donor with retroperitoneal liposarcoma.

V gene TRBV7-6 combines with J gene TRBJ2-1; D might be TRBD1 (6 bases). Germline CDR1 and CDR2: SGHVS and FNYEAQ. Trimming left V 4 bases short and J 5 bases short, with 6 bases between. The CDR3 runs 12 residues. The CDR3 protein is CASSWDNNEQFF. The CDR3 DNA reads as TGTGCCAGCAGCTGGGACAACAATGAGCAGTTCTTC. Drawing the rest from reference TRBV7-6 and TRBJ2-1, the complete variable domain is GAGVSQSPRYKVTKRGQDVALRCDPISGHVSLYWYRQALGQGPEFLTYFNYEAQQDKSGLPNDRFSAERPEGSISTLTIQRTEQRDSAMYRCASSWDNNEQFFGPGTRLTVL.

By share of the sample, this clonotype is large (0.1 to 1%). This chain joins TRBV6-1 and TRBJ2-1, with 9 bases aligning to TRBD2. The V and J ends lost 4 bases and 6 bases, in that order; junction bases with no gene match: 4. The CDR3 contains 14 residues. Germline CDR1 is MNHNS and CDR2 is SASEGT. CDR3 DNA: TGTGCCAGCAGTGCAGCGGGGGGTCCCAATGAGCAGTTCTTC. Amino acids: CASSAAGGPNEQFF.

This clonotype appeared a single time. This chain joins TRBV6-5 and TRBJ1-4, with no clear D. V lost 0 bases to trimming and J lost 0 bases, with 5 bases between them. This CDR3 contains 15 residues. The germline V gene encodes CDR1 MNHEY and CDR2 SVGAGI. The CDR3 region has the DNA TGTGCCAGCAGTTACTCAGTGGCAACTAATGAAAAACTGTTTTTT. The encoded protein is CASSYSVATNEKLFF.

This clonotype was found a few times. The gene calls are TRBV6-5 and TRBJ2-2; no firm D call. Per germline, CDR1 MNHEY and CDR2 SVGAGI. The CDR3 loop spans 13 amino acids. The V end lost 2 bases, the J end lost 3 bases, and 4 bases lay between the germline ends. The CDR3 region is CASSYGYTGELFF. The DNA of the CDR3 is TGTGCCAGCAGTTACGGCTACACCGGGGAGCTGTTTTTT.

This clonotype was recorded a few times. DNA for the CDR3: TGTGCCAGCAGCCCCAGCTCCTACGAGCAGTACTTC. As protein: CASSPSSYEQYF. This chain joins TRBV3-1 and TRBJ2-1; D is undetermined. The DNA end is a closer match to TRBJ2-7, so the J assignment may be wrong. Germline loops: CDR1 LGHDT, CDR2 YNNKEL (reference sequence). The CDR3 is 12 residues long.

This clonotype was counted many times. The chain uses TRBV6-1 and TRBJ2-1, with TRBD1 matching 9 bases. The assigned J gene may be wrong: the sequence end matches TRBJ2-7 better. The CDR3 extends over 14 amino acids. Germline CDR1 MNHNS, CDR2 SASEGT. CDR3 loop: CASSGPGQGYEQYF. CDR3 in DNA: TGTGCCAGCAGTGGACCGGGACAGGGTTACGAGCAGTACTTC.

This clonotype was counted at least ten times. The chain joins TRBV6-1 to TRBJ2-1; D gene ambiguous. Trimming shortened V by 6 bases and J by 3 bases, and 6 bases separated the two germline ends. The CDR3 totals 12 residues. From germline, CDR1 is MNHNS and CDR2 SASEGT. CDR3 sequence: CASRDRYNEQFF. The CDR3 DNA reads as TGTGCCAGCAGAGACCGCTACAATGAGCAGTTCTTC.

This clonotype has a handful of counts. The chain has TRBV7-9 and TRBJ2-1; possibly TRBD2 for D (6 bases). The tail of the sequence fits TRBJ2-7 better, so the J call may be wrong. The CDR3 sequence is 17 residues long. Germline-derived CDR1 and CDR2 are SEHNR and FQNEAQ (reference sequence). CDR3 protein: CASSLIGGIGSSYEQYF. The CDR3 nucleotides are TGTGCCAGCAGCCTGATCGGAGGGATAGGATCGTCCTACGAGCAGTACTTC.

The chain employs TRBV6-6 and TRBJ1-4; 8 bases align to TRBD1. This CDR3 comprises 16 residues. Trimming cost V 2 bases and J 7 bases; bases outside gene matches: 9. Germline CDR1 is MNHNY and CDR2 is SVGAGI (reference sequence). CDR3 sequence reads: CASSYRQGAVGEKLFF. CDR3 bases: TGTGCCAGCAGTTACAGGCAGGGGGCAGTGGGTGAAAAACTGTTTTTT.

The J gene is TRBJ2-2, the V gene TRBV23-1, with 9 bases fitting TRBD1. Being an ORF, TRBV23-1 has a function that is uncertain. This CDR3 is built from 17 residues. V gave up 1 base and J gave up 6 bases; unmatched junction bases: 9. The CDR3 loop is CASSQLLWDRDPGELFF. In DNA, the CDR3 is TGCGCCAGCAGTCAATTACTCTGGGACAGGGACCCCGGGGAGCTGTTTTTT.